What follows describes a single T cell receptor beta chain. Its antigen target is currently unknown. This may come from a read error, since a much larger clone is one base off. The CDR1 and CDR2 encoded by the germline V gene are MNHEY and SVGEGT. There are 18 amino acids in the CDR3, from cysteine to phenylalanine inclusive. The sequence is cut down to CDR3 DNA, 54 bases in frame from base 1. V is pared back by 3 bases and J by 1 base, with 22 bases lying between the germline termini. Receptors were amplified or captured by PCR. The instrument was an Illumina HiSeq 2500. To normalize quantification of the TCRbeta repertoire, the TCR libraries were built with molecular barcoding that relied on unique molecular identifiers. TCRdb ran its own pipeline on the public reads, namely fastp trimming at Q25 and MiXCR clone calling, and kept in-frame beta chains. Merged by CDR3 protein, the rows form single entries marked with the most common genes and DNA. The sample table holds about 240,000 distinct CDR3 sequences, of which 12% were seen once. Of the sample, roughly 2.6% is held by the ten largest clones.

The data were obtained in a study of T-cell reconstitution after alpha-beta-depleted transplantation in children (dated by TCRdb to the mid-2010s). Background for the entire study: Using TCR repertoire profiling, the study quantitatively followed how T-cell immune reconstitution unfolded in children after TCRalphabeta/CD19-depleted allogeneic hematopoietic cell transplantation.

This specimen was PBMCs from the stem cell graft donor, taken from the stem cell graft. This clonotype was sampled from a human donor who donated a stem cell graft to a child with acute lymphoblastic leukemia. The chain joins TRBV6-2 or TRBV6-3 to TRBJ2-7; the D region possibly corresponds to TRBD2 (6 bases align). The nucleotide sequence reads as follows: TGTGCCAGCAGTTATCGGGCAGGGACTCTTGGGTGGTCCTACGAGCAGTACTTC. Its protein is CASSYRAGTLGWSYEQYF.